This T cell receptor beta chain was recovered during a study of blood T cell repertoires in COVID-19. Turning to the study itself: From the United States, Italy and Spain came samples of acute and convalescent COVID-19. PBMCs, B-cell-depleted T cells, or T cells provided the cDNA or gDNA that made up the material.

In the original workflow: Counts of nucleated cells, estimated from reference gene primer amplification, were obtained. Profiling relied on immunoSEQ multiplex PCR, and the TCRdb table lists in-frame clones only, not all of them. V and J calls and clone size are those listed in that table; D and trimming were worked out from the DNA. The sample carries 50,000 to 60,000 clones, 89% recorded once. V shed 8 bases and J 6 bases; nucleotides not matched to a gene: 5. CDR3 size: 13 residues. CDR1 is KGHDR and CDR2 is SFDVKD in the germline V gene. The genes are TRBV24-1 and TRBJ1-1; 10 nucleotides agree with TRBD1. The receptor comes from a man in his sixties with acute or convalescent COVID-19. The sample comprised peripheral blood. CDR3 nucleotide sequence: TGTGCCACCATGGGACAGGGGAGTTCTGAAGCTTTCTTT. This codes for CATMGQGSSEAFF.